This T cell receptor beta chain was sequenced for a study of cytomegalovirus exposure and HLA in healthy donors. Losses at the gene ends were 1 base for V and 3 bases for J; bases not matched to a gene: 4. The germline V gene has CDR1 MDHEN and CDR2 SYDVKM. The CDR3 sequence is 16 residues long. PCR used 60 Vbeta primers and 13 Jbeta primers. Repertoires were generated with immunoSEQ multiplex PCR, while TCRdb's copy carries only in-frame clones and drops some. The sample lists 100,000 to 150,000 clones; around four fifths were seen once. The specimen sequenced was PBMCs. The TCR originated in a man aged 25 to 40 in good health and CMV-seropositive. V usage is TRBV28 and J usage is TRBJ2-1, with 9 bases aligning to TRBD1. The CDR3, as DNA: TGTGCCAGCAGTTTATCCGGGACAGGGTACTACAATGAGCAGTTCTTC. Translating gives CASSLSGTGYYNEQFF.